This T cell receptor beta chain emerged from a study of CD8+CD57+ T cells in acquired aplastic anemia. This clonotype was seen repeatedly, ten times or more. Genomic DNA acted as the template from which TCR beta VDJ combination and CDR3 sequence profiling were carried out. TCRdb analysed the reads with MiXCR anew, one entry per CDR3 protein. The repertoire holds some 170,000 distinct CDR3 sequences, just under 45% seen once, with 0.8% to 1.1% in the top ten. This TCR derives from a human donor in good health. Sequencing input: sorted CD4+, CD8+, or CD8+CD57+ T cells (not recorded which) from PBMCs.

The CDR3 nucleotides are TGCAGTGCTGAAGGGACAGGAAACACAGATACGCAGTATTTT. It is translated as CSAEGTGNTDTQYF. This rearrangement joins TRBV20-1 to TRBJ2-3; 8 positions match TRBD1. The V gene end was trimmed by 5 bases and the J gene end by 2 bases; junction bases not matched to a gene: 6. Germline-derived CDR1 and CDR2 are DFQATT and SNEGSKA (reference sequence). The CDR3 totals 14 residues.